The entry below describes one T cell receptor beta chain. The data originate from a study of blood T cell repertoires in COVID-19. In the study overall: Researchers got acute and convalescent COVID-19 samples from the United States, Italy and Spain. T cells, B-cell-depleted T cells, or PBMCs provided the cDNA or gDNA that served as material.

The germline CDR1 and CDR2 sequences are SGHVS and FNYEAQ. The V and J ends lost 1 base and 7 bases, in that order; junction bases with no gene match: 2. The CDR3 consists of 15 residues. In the original analysis: Reference gene primer amplification in the assay estimated nucleated cell counts. Some clones are missing from TCRdb's copy, which holds only in-frame ones; the method was immunoSEQ multiplex PCR. The D gene and trimming were derived from the DNA, and the V and J assignments and clone size from that table. In the table there are 180,000 or so clones, about 80% of which are singletons. Sequenced input: peripheral blood. The source of this sequence is a woman aged 45-59 years with active or convalescent COVID-19. This chain joins TRBV7-6 and TRBJ1-6; TRBD1 aligns across 9 bases. In nucleotides, the CDR3 is TGTGCCAGCAGCTTAGGGGGACAGGGAAATTCACCCCTCCACTTT. As protein: CASSLGGQGNSPLHF.